This record covers a single T cell receptor (beta chain). The data originate from a study of blood T cell repertoires in COVID-19. Study at large: Researchers got acute and convalescent COVID-19 samples from the United States, Italy and Spain. T cells, B-cell-depleted T cells, or PBMCs provided the cDNA or gDNA that served as material.

TCRdb's table, derived via immunoSEQ multiplex PCR, lists solely in-frame clones and lacks some. The sample has 130,000 to 150,000 clones; approximately 83% are singletons. Seattle cases were enrolled at active infection and followed longitudinally. V lost 5 bases, J lost 1 base, and 15 bases stayed unmatched. In germline, CDR1 is SGHTA, CDR2 FQGNSA. CDR3 size: 19 residues. The sequence derives from a woman aged 60-75 years with COVID-19, enrolled during active disease. The source material was peripheral blood. The J gene is TRBJ2-2, the V gene TRBV7-2; 8 bases are shared with TRBD2. In nucleotides, the CDR3 is TGTGCCAGCAGCCGCGGAGTGGCGGGGGGATACTTGAACACCGGGGAGCTGTTTTTT. Protein: CASSRGVAGGYLNTGELFF.